The clone carrying this T cell receptor beta chain was seen a handful of times. Its antigen is unidentified. The source of the sample is a study of radiation and T cells in renal cell carcinoma. Study-wide background: Nephrectomy followed 15 Gy stereotactic body radiation by 4 weeks. Study-wide results and caveats: Pretreatment tumor biopsies were lacking, so baseline clonotypes are unknown. From baseline, blood top tumor clonotypes peaked at 2 weeks post-radiation.

Sequenced by immunoSEQ multiplex PCR; TCRdb stores in-frame clones only, minus some. The sample has tens of thousands of clones, approximately 83% seen once. Time point indicated: blood 2 weeks post-SBRT. This sample's treatment: 15 Gy SBRT to primary tumor, nephrectomy 4 weeks later. Blood was sampled at baseline, 2 weeks and 4 weeks after SBRT. The CDR3 spans 18 residues. Germline lookup yields CDR1 LNHDA and CDR2 SQIVND (reference sequence). Trimming cost V 5 bases and J 4 bases, with 23 bases left between them. The chain combines TRBV19 with TRBJ1-4; maybe TRBD1 (5 bases). This clonotype originated in a woman aged 45 to 65 with renal cell carcinoma. The sample was blood, taken from a patient whose treatment included radiotherapy and nephrectomy. The CDR3 reads CASSPRWGRGGDNEKLFF. The DNA of the CDR3 is TGTGCCAGTAGTCCCCGATGGGGACGTGGTGGGGATAATGAAAAACTGTTTTTT.